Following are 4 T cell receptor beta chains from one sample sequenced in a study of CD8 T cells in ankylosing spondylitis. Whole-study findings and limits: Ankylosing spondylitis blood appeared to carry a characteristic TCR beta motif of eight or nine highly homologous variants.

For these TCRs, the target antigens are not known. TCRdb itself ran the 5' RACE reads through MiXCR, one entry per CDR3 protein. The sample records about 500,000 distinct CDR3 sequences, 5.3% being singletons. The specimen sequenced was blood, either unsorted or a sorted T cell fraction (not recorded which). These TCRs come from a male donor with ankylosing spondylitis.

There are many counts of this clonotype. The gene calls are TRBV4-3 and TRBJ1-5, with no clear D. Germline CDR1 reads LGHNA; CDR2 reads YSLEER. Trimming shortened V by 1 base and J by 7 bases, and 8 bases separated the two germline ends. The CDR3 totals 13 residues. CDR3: CASSQVVGQPQHF. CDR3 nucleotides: TGCGCCAGCAGCCAAGTTGTAGGCCAGCCCCAGCATTTT.

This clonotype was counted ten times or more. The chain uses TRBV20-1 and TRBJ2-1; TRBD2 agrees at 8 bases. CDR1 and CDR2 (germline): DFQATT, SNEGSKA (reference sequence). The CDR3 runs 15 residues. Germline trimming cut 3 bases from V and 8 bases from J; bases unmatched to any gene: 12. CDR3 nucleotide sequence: TGCAGTGCTAGTGGGGCAGCGGGAGATAGTTATGAGCAGTTCTTC. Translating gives CSASGAAGDSYEQFF.

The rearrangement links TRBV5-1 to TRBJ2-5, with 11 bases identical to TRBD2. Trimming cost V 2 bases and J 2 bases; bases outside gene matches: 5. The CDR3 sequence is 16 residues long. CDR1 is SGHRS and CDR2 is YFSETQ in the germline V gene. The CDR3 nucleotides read TGCGCCAGCAGCTTTAGCGGGGGGGCCGGGCAAGAGACCCAGTACTTC. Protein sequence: CASSFSGGAGQETQYF. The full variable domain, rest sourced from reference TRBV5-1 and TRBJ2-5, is KAGVTQTPRYLIKTRGQQVTLSCSPISGHRSVSWYQQTPGQGLQFLFEYFSETQRNKGNFPGRFSGRQFSNSRSEMNVSTLELGDSALYLCASSFSGGAGQETQYFGPGTRLLVL.

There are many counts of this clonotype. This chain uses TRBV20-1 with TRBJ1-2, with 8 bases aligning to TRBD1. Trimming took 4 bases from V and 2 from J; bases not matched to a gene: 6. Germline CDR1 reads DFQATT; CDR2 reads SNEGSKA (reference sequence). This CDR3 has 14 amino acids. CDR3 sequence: CSATSDRGNYGYTF. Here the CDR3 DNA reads TGCAGTGCTACTTCAGACAGGGGCAACTATGGCTACACCTTC.